A single sample is the source of the 31 T cell receptor beta chains below, sequenced in a study of T cell responses to AZD1222 COVID-19 vaccine (dated by TCRdb to about 2021). The time point label of this sample denotes: baseline before first vaccination. Libraries were built with the immunoSEQ multiplex PCR assay. TCRdb provides this immuneACCESS table in a form limited to in-frame rearrangements. Some clones are lacking; in checked studies, under half of them reflect an unresolved V gene, and why the rest are absent is not known. For this sample there are around 140,000 clones; approximately 94% appear just once. The ten largest clones represent more than 8.5% of the sample. Sequenced material: peripheral blood, taken on day 0 of AZD1222 vaccination. These receptors came from an adult in good health.

V and J are TRBV6-5 and TRBJ1-6; TRBD1 agrees at 10 bases. J lost 8 bases, V lost 7 bases, and 8 bases had no gene match. CDR1 is MNHEY and CDR2 is SVGAGI in the germline V gene. The CDR3 consists of 15 residues. In DNA form, the CDR3 reads TGTGCCAGCATTGGAGACAGGGGGCGCTATTCACCCCTCCACTTT. It yields the protein CASIGDRGRYSPLHF.

A single count supports this clone. The rearrangement uses TRBV4-1 and TRBJ2-5; D is ambiguous. Germline lookup yields CDR1 MGHRA and CDR2 YSYEKL. V gave up 0 bases and J gave up 1 base, with 12 bases separating them. There are 16 residues in the CDR3. The CDR3 DNA is TGCGCCAGCAGCCAAGATCCGGGCTTTACCCAAGAGACCCAGTACTTC. Translating it yields CASSQDPGFTQETQYF.

The chain couples TRBV27 to TRBJ1-5; maybe TRBD1 (5 bases). The germline V and J ends were trimmed by 1 base and 0 bases, with 16 bases remaining between them. Germline CDR1 reads MNHEY; CDR2 reads SMNVEV (reference sequence). This CDR3 contains 18 residues. The CDR3 protein is CASSLWGVSRDSNQPQHF. The CDR3, as DNA: TGTGCCAGCAGTTTATGGGGCGTGTCCAGGGATAGCAATCAGCCCCAGCATTTT.

V is TRBV19 and J is TRBJ2-2; TRBD1 aligns across 9 bases. The CDR3 covers 16 residues. Trimming cost V 6 bases and J 4 bases; bases outside gene matches: 9. Germline V gene data show CDR1 as LNHDA and CDR2 as SQIVND (reference sequence). CDR3 region: CASRLGTGRITGELFF. CDR3 coding DNA: TGTGCCAGTAGACTGGGGACAGGGAGAATCACCGGGGAGCTGTTTTTT.

The chain couples TRBV4-2 to TRBJ2-1; 8 bases line up with TRBD1. The CDR3 is 17 residues long. Germline CDR1 LGHNA, CDR2 YNFKEQ. After removal of 3 bases from V and 7 bases from J, the junction contained 14 bases not matched to a gene. The CDR3 region has the DNA TGTGCCAGCAGCCATGACTGGACAGGGCTTTTTATAAATGAGCAGTTCTTC. Its protein product is CASSHDWTGLFINEQFF.

The V call is TRBV5-1, the J call TRBJ2-5; 7 bases align to TRBD2. The CDR3 has 16 amino acids. From germline, CDR1 is SGHRS and CDR2 YFSETQ. J gave up 0 bases and V 0 bases, and 5 bases lay outside the gene matches. CDR3 coding DNA: TGCGCCAGCAGCTTGGATCCTAGCGGCTACCAAGAGACCCAGTACTTC. Its translation is CASSLDPSGYQETQYF.

V usage is TRBV7-8 and J usage is TRBJ1-3, with TRBD1 matching 8 bases. Germline lookup yields CDR1 SGHVS and CDR2 FQNEAQ. Trimming cost V 4 bases and J 0 bases; bases outside gene matches: 2. This CDR3 has 15 residues. CDR3 sequence reads: CASSSGTGSGNTIYF. In nucleotides, the CDR3 is TGTGCCAGCAGCTCCGGGACAGGCTCTGGAAACACCATATATTTT. The whole variable domain, remainder taken from reference TRBV7-8 and TRBJ1-3, is GAGVSQSPRYKVAKRGQDVALRCDPISGHVSLFWYQQALGQGPEFLTYFQNEAQLDKSGLPSDRFFAERPEGSVSTLKIQRTQQEDSAVYLCASSSGTGSGNTIYFGEGSWLTVV.

The chain combines TRBV5-5 with TRBJ1-2, with D possibly being TRBD1 (6 bases). This CDR3 contains 14 residues. Germline loops: CDR1 SGHKS, CDR2 YYEKEE (reference sequence). V was shortened by 2 bases and J by 8 bases, with 16 bases between the two germline ends. The CDR3 sequence is CASSFARGAKGYTF. The CDR3 DNA reads TGTGCCAGCAGCTTTGCCCGGGGGGCTAAAGGCTACACCTTC.

V gene TRBV11-3 combines with J gene TRBJ2-1; TRBD1 might be the D (6 bases). Germline V gene data show CDR1 as SGHNT and CDR2 as YENEEA. The V end was cut by 6 bases, the J end by 2 bases, with 11 bases between. This CDR3 is built from 14 residues. The CDR3 region is CASRRQDTYNEQFF. Written as DNA, the CDR3 is TGTGCCAGCAGGCGACAGGACACCTACAATGAGCAGTTCTTC. The complete variable domain, with remaining parts taken from reference TRBV11-3 and TRBJ2-1, reads EAGVVQSPRYKIIEKKQPVAFWCNPISGHNTLYWYLQNLGQGPELLIRYENEEAVDDSQLPKDRFSAERLKGVDSTLKIQPAELGDSAVYLCASRRQDTYNEQFFGPGTRLTVL.

The gene calls are TRBV6-1 and TRBJ2-3; D is uncertain. The CDR3 covers 13 residues. Germline lookup yields CDR1 MNHNS and CDR2 SASEGT. V was shortened by 2 bases and J by 1 base, with 4 bases between the two germline ends. The CDR3 DNA sequence: TGTGCCAGCAGTGAACAGGGCACAGATACGCAGTATTTT. Translated, it gives CASSEQGTDTQYF.

V and J are TRBV27 and TRBJ1-1; D possibly corresponds to TRBD1 (6 bases). Trimming took off 7 bases at V and 4 bases at J, with 16 bases between the two ends. Per germline, CDR1 MNHEY and CDR2 SMNVEV (reference sequence). The CDR3 covers 14 residues. Written as DNA, the CDR3 is TGTGCCAGCAAAGGGCAGGGGTTGAGCACTGAAGCTTTCTTT. It yields the protein CASKGQGLSTEAFF.

V is TRBV6-1 and J is TRBJ1-2, with 9 bases fitting TRBD1. Germline V CDR1 and CDR2: MNHNS, SASEGT. The V segment lost 3 bases and the J segment 6 bases; nucleotides outside the gene matches: 5. CDR3 length: 14 amino acids. CDR3 sequence: CASSDRTGEDGYTF. CDR3 nucleotide sequence: TGTGCCAGCAGTGATAGGACAGGGGAGGATGGCTACACCTTC.

CDR3 in DNA: TGTGCCAGCAGCCAAGTCCGGGGTTCCTACAATGAGCAGTTCTTC. This gives the protein CASSQVRGSYNEQFF. The genes are TRBV14 and TRBJ2-1; tentatively, D is TRBD2 (5 bases). This CDR3 is 15 amino acids long. CDR1 is SGHDN, CDR2 FVKESK, per germline. With 1 base removed from V and 1 base from J, the gap between germline ends came to 8 bases.

This chain joins TRBV6-2 or TRBV6-3 and TRBJ1-5, with D possibly matching TRBD1 (6 bases). V was trimmed by 2 bases and J by 2 bases, leaving 19 bases between them. This CDR3 is built from 18 residues. Germline V gene lookup returns CDR1 MNHEY and CDR2 SVGEGT. CDR3: CASSYPKDSRTGNQPQHF. Written as DNA, the CDR3 is TGTGCCAGCAGTTACCCAAAGGACAGTCGAACCGGCAATCAGCCCCAGCATTTT.

This clone was seen once. J is TRBJ1-1 and V is TRBV5-6; D is unresolved. The germline V gene has CDR1 SGHDT and CDR2 YYEEEE. This CDR3 has 16 amino acids. Between the trimmed V and J ends, which lost 1 base and 0 bases, there was a span of 13 bases. The DNA for the CDR3 is TGTGCCAGCAGCTTGTCTGGCGGCTCCATGAACACTGAAGCTTTCTTT. It yields the protein CASSLSGGSMNTEAFF.

The genes are TRBV7-9 and TRBJ2-1; D might be TRBD1 or TRBD2, each matching 6 bases. Germline CDR1 reads SEHNR; CDR2 reads FQNEAQ (reference sequence). The CDR3 covers 15 residues. Between the trimmed V and J ends, which lost 5 bases and 6 bases, there was a span of 17 bases. The CDR3 DNA sequence: TGTGCCAGCAGCCCCCGCCCGGGGGCGCGCAATGAGCAGTTCTTC. Encoded protein: CASSPRPGARNEQFF. Full variable domain (missing parts from reference TRBV7-9 and TRBJ2-1): DTGVSQNPRHKITKRGQNVTFRCDPISEHNRLYWYRQTLGQGPEFLTYFQNEAQLEKSRLLSDRFSAERPKGSFSTLEIQRTEQGDSAMYLCASSPRPGARNEQFFGPGTRLTVL.

The chain combines TRBV9 with TRBJ1-6; 7 bases are a match to TRBD1. There are 15 residues in the CDR3. Trimming cost V 0 bases and J 11 bases; bases outside gene matches: 8. Germline lookup yields CDR1 SGDLS and CDR2 YYNGEE. CDR3 residues: CASSVDQGEWTPLHF. In DNA form, the CDR3 reads TGTGCCAGCAGCGTAGATCAGGGGGAGTGGACACCCCTCCACTTT.

Of note for this clone: This sample includes further DNA sequences coding for the same CDR3. The chain recombines TRBV3-1 (or the pseudogene TRBV3-2) with TRBJ1-5; D ambiguous. The CDR3 has 13 residues. Germline-derived CDR1 and CDR2 are LGHDT and YNNKEL (reference sequence). V lost 0 bases and J lost 7, with 7 bases in between. CDR3 nucleotide sequence: TGTGCCAGCAGCCAAGATCGAGGACAGCCCCAGCATTTT. This codes for CASSQDRGQPQHF.

The chain links TRBV11-2 to TRBJ2-2; D not certain. Germline V gene sequence: CDR1 SGHAT, CDR2 FQNNGV. The CDR3 sequence is 15 residues long. Trimming cost V 1 base and J 5 bases, with 11 bases left between them. Here the CDR3 reads CASSLGYGSTGELFF. The DNA for the CDR3 is TGTGCCAGCAGCTTAGGATACGGCAGTACCGGGGAGCTGTTTTTT.

CDR3 coding DNA: TGTGCCAGCAGCCTACGGAACGAGCAGTACTTC. It codes for CASSLRNEQYF. The chain links TRBV7-8 to TRBJ2-7; D remains ambiguous. V was clipped by 5 bases and J by 5 bases, with 7 bases between them. CDR3 length: 11 amino acids. CDR1 and CDR2 from the germline V gene are SGHVS and FQNEAQ.

This chain joins TRBV5-1 and TRBJ2-1; D is possibly TRBD1 (5 bases). Germline V gene lookup returns CDR1 SGHRS and CDR2 YFSETQ. The CDR3 has 16 amino acids. Trimming stripped 0 bases from V and 1 base from J, with 11 bases between. The CDR3 sequence is CASSLEGEGSYNEQFF. The CDR3 DNA reads TGCGCCAGCAGCTTGGAAGGGGAAGGATCCTACAATGAGCAGTTCTTC.

The J gene is TRBJ2-7, the V gene TRBV7-2; 10 bases align to TRBD2. The CDR3 has 15 residues. In germline, CDR1 is SGHTA, CDR2 FQGNSA. V shed 3 bases, J shed 0 bases, and the junction held 2 bases outside the gene matches. In nucleotides, the CDR3 is TGTGCCAGCAGCTTTCTAGCGGGGGTCTCCTACGAGCAGTACTTC. The encoded protein is CASSFLAGVSYEQYF.

This chain uses TRBV19 with TRBJ2-7; 8 positions match TRBD1. The V gene's germline CDR1 is LNHDA and CDR2 SQIVND (reference sequence). CDR3 length: 14 residues. With 9 bases clipped from V and 0 bases from J, the junction kept 7 bases outside the gene matches. The DNA of the CDR3 is TGTGCCAGCAAACGGGACAGGAGCTCCTACGAGCAGTACTTC. This sequence encodes CASKRDRSSYEQYF.

The rearrangement links TRBV7-8 to TRBJ2-1; unclear D gene. V was clipped by 5 bases and J by 6 bases, with 8 bases between them. The CDR3 contains 12 residues. Germline CDR1 and CDR2: SGHVS and FQNEAQ. In nucleotides, the CDR3 is TGTGCCAGCAGCCAGACTTTCAATGAGCAGTTCTTC. Its translation is CASSQTFNEQFF.

This chain connects TRBV19 to TRBJ1-1; TRBD1 is a possible D gene (6 bases). Deletions cut 6 bases from V and 1 base from J, with 9 bases between. Germline CDR1 is LNHDA and CDR2 is SQIVND (reference sequence). This CDR3 comprises 13 residues. The CDR3 region has the DNA TGTGCCAGTAGCACGGGACAGAACACTGAAGCTTTCTTT. It codes for CASSTGQNTEAFF.

The V call is TRBV6-5, the J call TRBJ1-6; tentative D call: TRBD1 (5 bases). The CDR3 runs 13 residues. Germline CDR1 reads MNHEY; CDR2 reads SVGAGI. V dropped 9 bases and J dropped 9 bases, with 15 bases sitting between them. In nucleotides, the CDR3 is TGTGCCAGTACCGGGACCTGGGGTTCACCCCTCCACTTT. It is translated as CASTGTWGSPLHF.

The sample holds a few counts of this clone. V and J are TRBV7-9 and TRBJ1-2; D remains unclear. Germline V CDR1 and CDR2: SEHNR, FQNEAQ (reference sequence). The CDR3 contains 13 residues. Deletions cut 2 bases from V and 6 bases from J, with 10 bases between. CDR3 loop: CASSLRGLDGYTF. The CDR3 DNA reads as TGTGCCAGCAGCTTACGGGGTTTAGATGGCTACACCTTC.

This chain uses TRBV5-4 with TRBJ2-1; 8 bases are shared with TRBD1. J lost 3 bases, V lost 5 bases, and 1 base had no gene match. The CDR3 loop spans 13 amino acids. Per germline, CDR1 SGHNT and CDR2 YYREEE (reference sequence). CDR3 region: CASRGQVYNEQFF. The CDR3 bases are TGTGCCAGCAGGGGACAGGTCTACAATGAGCAGTTCTTC.

This chain joins TRBV5-4 and TRBJ2-1; tentative D call: TRBD2 (6 bases). The V gene's germline CDR1 is SGHNT and CDR2 YYREEE (reference sequence). This CDR3 has 16 residues. Trimming shortened V by 2 bases and J by 13 bases, and 25 bases separated the two germline ends. CDR3 nucleotide sequence: TGTGCCAGCAGCTTTCTCCTACGGGACGCGCCAACTAGCCAGTTCTTC. It translates to CASSFLLRDAPTSQFF.

The chain joins TRBV5-6 to TRBJ1-5, with D perhaps matching TRBD1 (6 bases). CDR1 SGHDT and CDR2 YYEEEE come from the germline V gene. CDR3 length: 15 residues. With 1 base removed from V and 3 bases from J, the gap between germline ends came to 11 bases. DNA for the CDR3: TGTGCCAGCAGCTTGACCGGACAGAACAATCAGCCCCAGCATTTT. Translation gives CASSLTGQNNQPQHF.

The rearrangement links TRBV11-2 to TRBJ1-2; 8 positions agree with TRBD1. The CDR3 extends over 15 amino acids. Germline CDR1 is SGHAT and CDR2 is FQNNGV. V trimming: 5 bases; J trimming: 6 bases; junction bases outside the gene matches: 11. Here the CDR3 DNA reads TGTGCCAGCAGCCTTGGACAGGGACGAGATAATGGCTACACCTTC. Translation: CASSLGQGRDNGYTF.